Reported below is one T cell receptor (beta chain). Its antigen is unidentified. In germline, CDR1 is MNHEY, CDR2 SVGAGI. CDR3 length equals 13 residues. V lost 6 bases and J lost 10; bases outside the gene matches: 9. The method was immunoSEQ multiplex PCR; TCRdb's version includes in-frame clones alone and lacks a portion of them. The sample lists some 130,000 clones, roughly 89% occurring once. The data derive from a study of cytomegalovirus exposure and HLA in healthy donors. Across the whole study: A subsequent analysis stated that the 100 to 150 validation repertoires were run on the same platform as the 550 to 750 first-cohort repertoires.

Whole-study results and caveats: The study flagged roughly 160 TCR beta chains as cytomegalovirus-associated.

The sample consisted of PBMCs. The chain links TRBV6-5 to TRBJ1-1, with 9 bases lining up with TRBD1. The receptor was derived from a woman between 18 and 30 years old in good health and CMV-seronegative. The CDR3 DNA reads as TGTGCCAGCAGCCGAGGACAGGGGCAGGGAGCTTTCTTT. Encoded protein: CASSRGQGQGAFF.